This T cell receptor (beta chain) was found in a study of T cells in localized non-small cell lung cancer. Generated by immunoSEQ multiplex PCR, the TCRdb table keeps only in-frame clones and is missing some. The top ten clones hold over 8.5% of a sample with 3,400 or so clones, roughly a fifth of them seen once. Germline lookup yields CDR1 SGHRS and CDR2 YFSETQ. Unmatched junction bases numbered 6, after V lost 3 bases and J lost 5 bases. The CDR3 has 16 amino acids. V is TRBV5-1 and J is TRBJ2-3, with 13 positions matching TRBD2. The starting material was lung tumor tissue, obtained before any cancer treatment. The TCR was taken from a woman aged 40-69 years with stage III squamous cell lung carcinoma. The CDR3 loop reads CASSSTGLAGRDTQYF. The CDR3 DNA is TGCGCCAGCAGCTCCACGGGACTAGCGGGACGAGATACGCAGTATTTT.